Each of the 13 T cell receptor beta chains below was sequenced from the same sample in a study of shared clonotypes between healthy human individuals. Repertoires were generated with immunoSEQ multiplex PCR, while TCRdb's copy carries only in-frame clones and drops some. Of fewer than 600,000 clones in the sample, around 81% were seen once. Material: PBMCs. The receptors here all came from a woman in her thirties or forties in good health. Some clones in this sample may be carry-over from other donors' samples.

This sequence joins TRBV4-1 and TRBJ1-6; perhaps TRBD1 as D (5 bases). This CDR3 is 16 amino acids long. The V gene lost 0 bases and the J gene lost 7 bases, with 13 bases spanning the gap. Germline CDR1 is MGHRA and CDR2 is YSYEKL. CDR3 DNA sequence: TGCGCCAGCAGCCAAGAAGTCAGGGTGATGAATTCACCCCTCCACTTT. Translated, it gives CASSQEVRVMNSPLHF.

In this sample, this clone turned up a few times. V gene TRBV30 combines with J gene TRBJ2-5; weak D call: TRBD2 (6 bases). There are 11 residues in the CDR3. Germline loops: CDR1 GTSNPN, CDR2 SVGIG (reference sequence). V was clipped by 4 bases and J by 7 bases, with 10 bases between them. The DNA for the CDR3 is TGTGCCTGGACAGTGGAGGGGACCCAGTACTTC. It translates to CAWTVEGTQYF. Full variable domain (missing parts from reference TRBV30 and TRBJ2-5): SQTIHQWPATLVQPVGSPLSLECTVEGTSNPNLYWYRQAAGRGLQLLFYSVGIGQISSEVPQNLSASRPQDRQFILSSKKLLLSDSGFYLCAWTVEGTQYFGPGTRLLVL.

With regard to this clone: A junction end diverges from the germline sequence, so it may reflect a read error. The chain is built from TRBV7-7 and TRBJ2-5; 9 nucleotides match TRBD2. CDR3 length: 15 amino acids. CDR1 is SSHAT, CDR2 FNYEAQ, per germline (reference sequence). The CDR3 bases are TGTGCTAGCAGCAAAAATAGCGGGAGCGGGGAGACCCAGTACTTC. Protein sequence: CASSKNSGSGETQYF. Based on the CDR3 plus reference TRBV7-7 and TRBJ2-5, the full variable domain is GAGVSQSPRYKVTKRGQDVTLRCDPISSHATLYWYQQALGQGPEFLTYFNYEAQPDKSGLPSDRFSAERPEGSISTLTIQRTEQRDSAMYRCASSKNSGSGETQYFGPGTRLLVL.

The chain uses TRBV7-9 and TRBJ2-1; 11 bases map to TRBD2. The V and J ends lost 5 bases and 10 bases, in that order; junction bases with no gene match: 4. The CDR3 consists of 13 residues. Germline lookup yields CDR1 SEHNR and CDR2 FQNEAQ (reference sequence). For the CDR3, the DNA is TGTGCCAGCAGCCCCTGGACTAGCGGGGAGCAGTTCTTC. Amino acids: CASSPWTSGEQFF.

This clone was recorded only once. V gene TRBV19 combines with J gene TRBJ2-5; possible D gene TRBD1, 6 bases. Near its end, the DNA agrees better with TRBJ2-7, so the J call may be wrong. CDR3 length: 19 residues. Germline V CDR1 and CDR2: LNHDA, SQIVND (reference sequence). Here the CDR3 DNA reads TGTGCCAGTAGTATAGATCCGTCTCCCGACAGGACGACGTCCTACGAGCAGTACTTC. The encoded protein is CASSIDPSPDRTTSYEQYF.

This chain joins TRBV7-8 and TRBJ1-1, with a possible D match to TRBD1 (5 bases). With 1 base removed from V and 5 bases from J, the gap between germline ends came to 8 bases. In germline, CDR1 is SGHVS, CDR2 FQNEAQ. The CDR3 consists of 13 residues. CDR3 coding DNA: TGTGCCAGCAGCTTAGGGGGGTGGACTGAAGCTTTCTTT. Its protein is CASSLGGWTEAFF.

This rearrangement joins TRBV9 to TRBJ2-1, with TRBD2 identical over 11 bases. CDR1 and CDR2 (germline): SGDLS, YYNGEE. J gave up 3 bases and V 1 base, and 9 bases lay outside the gene matches. This CDR3 region has 18 residues. CDR3 sequence (DNA): TGTGCCAGCAGCGTAAGCCCCCCCGGACTAGCGGGCTACAATGAGCAGTTCTTC. It yields the protein CASSVSPPGLAGYNEQFF.

The V and J genes are TRBV2 and TRBJ2-5; D not resolved. Germline V gives CDR1 SNHLY, CDR2 FYNNEI. The V end lost 2 bases, the J end lost 5 bases, and 6 bases lay between the germline ends. The CDR3 loop spans 12 amino acids. In DNA, the CDR3 is TGTGCCAGCAGTGAATTAAGGGAGACCCAGTACTTC. Translating it yields CASSELRETQYF.

The rearrangement uses TRBV2 and TRBJ1-4; 7 bases agree with TRBD1. Trimming at V came to 9 bases and at J to 8 bases, leaving 15 bases not matched to a gene. The CDR3 spans 15 residues. Germline loops: CDR1 SNHLY, CDR2 FYNNEI. The CDR3 protein is CASNARGPKLEKLFF. CDR3 in DNA: TGTGCCAGTAATGCGAGGGGGCCGAAATTAGAAAAACTGTTTTTT.

A single count supports this clone. At the DNA level, this CDR3 is encoded by other sequences in the same sample as well. The chain joins TRBV18 to TRBJ2-7; 8 nucleotides match TRBD2. This CDR3 is built from 14 residues. From germline, CDR1 is KGHSH and CDR2 LQKENI. Losses at the gene ends were 6 bases for V and 4 bases for J; bases not matched to a gene: 8. The CDR3 DNA is TGTGCCAGCTCCTCAGGACTAGCAGGATACGAGCAGTACTTC. Its protein product is CASSSGLAGYEQYF.

V usage is TRBV19 and J usage is TRBJ1-5; tentatively, D is TRBD1 (6 bases). V was clipped by 5 bases and J by 5 bases, with 19 bases between them. This CDR3 comprises 16 residues. CDR1 is LNHDA, CDR2 SQIVND, per germline (reference sequence). The CDR3 DNA is TGTGCCAGTAGTCTGGTCAGGGGTTATAGGTATCAGCCCCAGCATTTT. Protein product: CASSLVRGYRYQPQHF.

V is TRBV5-1 and J is TRBJ1-4; D not certain. The V and J ends lost 2 bases and 12 bases respectively, with 11 bases between them. CDR1 is SGHRS and CDR2 is YFSETQ in the germline V gene. This CDR3 comprises 12 residues. The CDR3 spells CASSLGRNQLFF. The CDR3 region has the DNA TGCGCCAGCAGCTTAGGACGGAATCAACTGTTTTTT.

This clone has ten or more counts. V gene TRBV30 combines with J gene TRBJ1-3, with D uncertain. This CDR3 spans 17 amino acids. Germline loops: CDR1 GTSNPN, CDR2 SVGIG (reference sequence). Trimming removed 3 bases from V and 0 bases from J, with 18 bases in between. In DNA form, the CDR3 reads TGTGCCTGGAGCCGTAATCTCATATCGACCTCTGGAAACACCATATATTTT. Translated: CAWSRNLISTSGNTIYF.